This TCR beta chain was identified during a study of neoadjuvant anti-PD-1 for oral cavity cancer. Sequencing used immunoSEQ multiplex PCR; TCRdb keeps in-frame clones, though not all of them. The repertoire includes roughly 15,000 clones, around 40% of them detected once, and about 39% sits in the top ten. The ends lost 4 bases at V and 4 bases at J; junction bases unmatched: 9. Germline V gene data show CDR1 as SNHLY and CDR2 as FYNNEI. This CDR3 spans 15 amino acids. Regarding time point: after neoadjuvant nivolumab, at surgical resection. Stage II-IVA oral cavity squamous cell carcinoma was new and untreated by systemic or radiation therapy.

V is TRBV2 and J is TRBJ2-5; 7 positions agree with TRBD2. The sample in question was tumor tissue, obtained after nivolumab (anti-PD-1) treatment. The source is a person between 40 and 80 years old with oral cavity squamous cell carcinoma. CDR3 in amino acids: CASSGILGLPETQYF. The DNA of the CDR3 is TGTGCCAGCAGTGGCATCTTGGGACTACCAGAGACCCAGTACTTC.